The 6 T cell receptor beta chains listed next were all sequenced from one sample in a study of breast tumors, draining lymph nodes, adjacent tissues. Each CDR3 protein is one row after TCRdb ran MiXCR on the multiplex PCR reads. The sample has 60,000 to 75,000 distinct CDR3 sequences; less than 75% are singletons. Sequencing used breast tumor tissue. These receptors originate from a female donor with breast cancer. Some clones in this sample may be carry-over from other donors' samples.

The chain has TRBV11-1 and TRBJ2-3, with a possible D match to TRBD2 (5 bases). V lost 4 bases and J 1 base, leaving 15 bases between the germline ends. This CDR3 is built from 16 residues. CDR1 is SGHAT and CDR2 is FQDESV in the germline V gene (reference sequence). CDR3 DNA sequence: TGTGCCAGCAGCTCTCAGATACACGGGGGCACAGATACGCAGTATTTT. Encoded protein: CASSSQIHGGTDTQYF.

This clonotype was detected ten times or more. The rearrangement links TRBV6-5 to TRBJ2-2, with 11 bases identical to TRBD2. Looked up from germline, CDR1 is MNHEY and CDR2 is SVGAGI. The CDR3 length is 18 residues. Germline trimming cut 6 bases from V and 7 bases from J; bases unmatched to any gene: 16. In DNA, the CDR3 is TGTGCCAGCAGCCCCTTTGCCGGGACTAGCGGTACTGGCGGGGAGCTGTTTTTT. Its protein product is CASSPFAGTSGTGGELFF.

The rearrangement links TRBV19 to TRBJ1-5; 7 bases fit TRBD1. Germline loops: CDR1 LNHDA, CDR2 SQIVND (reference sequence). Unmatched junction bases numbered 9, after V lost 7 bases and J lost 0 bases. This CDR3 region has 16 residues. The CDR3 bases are TGTGCCAGTAAGGGGGCAGCCTTTTATAGCAATCAGCCCCAGCATTTT. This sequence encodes CASKGAAFYSNQPQHF.

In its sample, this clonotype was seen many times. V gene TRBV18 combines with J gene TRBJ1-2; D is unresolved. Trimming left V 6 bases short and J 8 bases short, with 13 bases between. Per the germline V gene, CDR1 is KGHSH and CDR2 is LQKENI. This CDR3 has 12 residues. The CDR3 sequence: CASSGPAGGYTF. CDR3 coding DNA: TGTGCCAGCTCCGGACCGGCGGGCGGCTACACCTTC.

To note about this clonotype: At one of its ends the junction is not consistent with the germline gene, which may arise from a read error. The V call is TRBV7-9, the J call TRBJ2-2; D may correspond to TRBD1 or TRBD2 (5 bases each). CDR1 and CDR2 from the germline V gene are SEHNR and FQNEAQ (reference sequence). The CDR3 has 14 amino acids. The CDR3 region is CASSLYTGTGEPFF. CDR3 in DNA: TGTGCCAGCAGCCTTTACACGGGGACCGGGGAGCCGTTTTTT. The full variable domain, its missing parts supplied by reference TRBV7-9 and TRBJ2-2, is DTGVSQNPRHKITKRGQNVTFRCDPISEHNRLYWYRQTLGQGPEFLTYFQNEAQLEKSRLLSDRFSAERPKGSFSTLEIQRTEQGDSAMYLCASSLYTGTGEPFFGEGSRLTVL.

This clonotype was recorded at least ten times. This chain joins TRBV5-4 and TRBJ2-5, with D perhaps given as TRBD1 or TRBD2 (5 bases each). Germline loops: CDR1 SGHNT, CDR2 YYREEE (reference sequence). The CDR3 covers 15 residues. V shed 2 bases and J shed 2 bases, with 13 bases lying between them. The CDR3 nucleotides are TGTGCCAGCAGCTTTGACCGGGGCGATCAAGAGACCCAGTACTTC. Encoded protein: CASSFDRGDQETQYF.